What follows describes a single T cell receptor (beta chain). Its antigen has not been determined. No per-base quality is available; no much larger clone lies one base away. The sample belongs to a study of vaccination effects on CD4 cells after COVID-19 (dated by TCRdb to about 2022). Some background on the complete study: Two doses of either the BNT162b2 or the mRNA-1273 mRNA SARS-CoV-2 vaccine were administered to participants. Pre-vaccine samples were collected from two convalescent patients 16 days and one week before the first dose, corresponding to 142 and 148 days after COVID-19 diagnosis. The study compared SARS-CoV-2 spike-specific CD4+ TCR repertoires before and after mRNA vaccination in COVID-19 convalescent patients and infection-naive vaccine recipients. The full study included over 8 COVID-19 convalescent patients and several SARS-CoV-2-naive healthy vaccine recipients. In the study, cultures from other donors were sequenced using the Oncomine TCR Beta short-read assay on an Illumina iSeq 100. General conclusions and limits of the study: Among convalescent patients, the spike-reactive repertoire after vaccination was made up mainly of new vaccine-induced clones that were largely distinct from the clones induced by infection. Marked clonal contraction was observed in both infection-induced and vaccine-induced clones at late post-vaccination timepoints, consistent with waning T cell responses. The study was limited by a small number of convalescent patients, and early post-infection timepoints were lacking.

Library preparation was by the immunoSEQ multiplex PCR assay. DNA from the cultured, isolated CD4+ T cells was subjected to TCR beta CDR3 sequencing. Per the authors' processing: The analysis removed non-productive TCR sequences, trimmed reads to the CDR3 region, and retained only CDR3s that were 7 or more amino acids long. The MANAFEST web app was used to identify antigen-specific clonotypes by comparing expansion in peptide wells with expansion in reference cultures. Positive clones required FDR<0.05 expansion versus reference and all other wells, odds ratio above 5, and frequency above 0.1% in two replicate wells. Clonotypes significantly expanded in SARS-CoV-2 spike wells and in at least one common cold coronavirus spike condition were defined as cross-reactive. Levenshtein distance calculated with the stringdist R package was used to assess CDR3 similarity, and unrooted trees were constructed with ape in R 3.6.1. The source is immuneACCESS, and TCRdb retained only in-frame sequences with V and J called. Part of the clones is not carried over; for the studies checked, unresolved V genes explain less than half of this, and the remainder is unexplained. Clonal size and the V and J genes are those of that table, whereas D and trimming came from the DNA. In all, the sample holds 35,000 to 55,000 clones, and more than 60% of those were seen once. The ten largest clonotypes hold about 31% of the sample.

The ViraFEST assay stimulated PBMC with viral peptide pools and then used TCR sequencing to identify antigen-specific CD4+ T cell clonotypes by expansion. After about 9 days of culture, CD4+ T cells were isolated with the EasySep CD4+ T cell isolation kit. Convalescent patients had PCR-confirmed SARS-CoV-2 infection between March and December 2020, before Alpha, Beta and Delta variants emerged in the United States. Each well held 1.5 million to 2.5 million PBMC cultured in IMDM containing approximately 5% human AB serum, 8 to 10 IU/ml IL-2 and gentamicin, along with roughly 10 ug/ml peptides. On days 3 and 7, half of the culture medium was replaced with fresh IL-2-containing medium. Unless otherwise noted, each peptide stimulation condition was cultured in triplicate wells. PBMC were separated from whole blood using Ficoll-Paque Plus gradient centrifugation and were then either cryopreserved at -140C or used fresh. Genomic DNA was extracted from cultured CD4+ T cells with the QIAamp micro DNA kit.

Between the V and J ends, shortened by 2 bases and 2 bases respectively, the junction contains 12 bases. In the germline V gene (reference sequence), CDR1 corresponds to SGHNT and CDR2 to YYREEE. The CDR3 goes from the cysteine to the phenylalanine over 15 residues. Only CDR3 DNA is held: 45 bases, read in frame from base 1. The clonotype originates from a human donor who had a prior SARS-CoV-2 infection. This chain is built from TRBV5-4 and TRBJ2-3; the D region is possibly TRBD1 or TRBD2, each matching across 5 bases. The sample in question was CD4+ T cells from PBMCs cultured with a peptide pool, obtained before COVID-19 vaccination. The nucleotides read TGTGCCAGCAGCTTCCGGGACGGGATCACAGATACGCAGTATTTT. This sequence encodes CASSFRDGITDTQYF.